This T cell receptor (beta chain) originates from a study of cytomegalovirus exposure and HLA in healthy donors. Use of 60 Vbeta and 13 Jbeta primers characterized the PCR. Repertoires were generated with immunoSEQ multiplex PCR, while TCRdb's copy carries only in-frame clones and drops some. The sample lists about 100,000 clones; around 10% were seen once. Germline V CDR1 and CDR2: SGHVS, FNYEAQ. V was clipped by 4 bases and J by 2 bases; unmatched bases: 6. The CDR3 covers 17 residues. The TCR was taken from a man between 40 and 49 years old in good health and CMV-seropositive. Sequences were obtained from PBMCs. V gene TRBV7-6 combines with J gene TRBJ2-3; 13 nucleotides match TRBD2. In DNA form, the CDR3 reads TGTGCCAGCAGCTCTGGACTAGCGGGAGCCCACACAGATACGCAGTATTTT. This gives the protein CASSSGLAGAHTDTQYF.